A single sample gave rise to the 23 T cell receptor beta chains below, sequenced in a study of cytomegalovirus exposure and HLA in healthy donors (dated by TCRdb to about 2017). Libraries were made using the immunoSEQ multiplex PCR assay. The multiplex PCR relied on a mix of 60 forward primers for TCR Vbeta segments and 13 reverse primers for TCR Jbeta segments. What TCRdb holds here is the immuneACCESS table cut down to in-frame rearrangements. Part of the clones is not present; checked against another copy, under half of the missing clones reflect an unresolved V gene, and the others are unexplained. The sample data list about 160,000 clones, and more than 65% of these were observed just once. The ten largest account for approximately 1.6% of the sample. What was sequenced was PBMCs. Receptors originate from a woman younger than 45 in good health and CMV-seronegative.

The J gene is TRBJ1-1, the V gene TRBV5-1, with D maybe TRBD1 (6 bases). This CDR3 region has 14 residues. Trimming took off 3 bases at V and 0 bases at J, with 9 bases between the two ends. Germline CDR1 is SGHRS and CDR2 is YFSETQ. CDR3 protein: CASSSRTVNTEAFF. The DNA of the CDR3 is TGCGCCAGCAGCTCGCGGACAGTGAACACTGAAGCTTTCTTT.

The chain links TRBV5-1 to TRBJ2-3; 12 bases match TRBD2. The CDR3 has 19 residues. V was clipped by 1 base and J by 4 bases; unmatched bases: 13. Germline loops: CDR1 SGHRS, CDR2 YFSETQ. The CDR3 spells CASSLWGFLAGGLSDTQYF. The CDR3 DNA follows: TGCGCCAGCAGCTTGTGGGGCTTCCTAGCGGGGGGGCTATCAGATACGCAGTATTTT.

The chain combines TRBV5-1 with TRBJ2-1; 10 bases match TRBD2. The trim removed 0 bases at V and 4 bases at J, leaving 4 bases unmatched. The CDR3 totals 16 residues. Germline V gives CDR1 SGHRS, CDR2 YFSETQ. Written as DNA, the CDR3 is TGCGCCAGCAGCTTGGTCCTAGCGGGAGATTACAATGAGCAGTTCTTC. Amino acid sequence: CASSLVLAGDYNEQFF. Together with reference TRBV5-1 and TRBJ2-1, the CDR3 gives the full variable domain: KAGVTQTPRYLIKTRGQQVTLSCSPISGHRSVSWYQQTPGQGLQFLFEYFSETQRNKGNFPGRFSGRQFSNSRSEMNVSTLELGDSALYLCASSLVLAGDYNEQFFGPGTRLTVL.

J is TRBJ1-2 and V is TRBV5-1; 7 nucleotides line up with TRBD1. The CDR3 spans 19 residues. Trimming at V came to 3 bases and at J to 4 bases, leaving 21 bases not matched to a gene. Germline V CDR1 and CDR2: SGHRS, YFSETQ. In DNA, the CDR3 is TGCGCCAGCAGCTCGACCCCCCATACGTCTCAGGGGGTATTCTATGGCTACACCTTC. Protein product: CASSSTPHTSQGVFYGYTF.

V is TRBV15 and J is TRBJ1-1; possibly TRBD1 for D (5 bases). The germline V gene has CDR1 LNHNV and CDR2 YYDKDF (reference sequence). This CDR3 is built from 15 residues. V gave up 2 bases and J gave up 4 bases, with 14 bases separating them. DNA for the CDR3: TGTGCCACCAGCAGACCTCTCCAGGGAAGCACTGAAGCTTTCTTT. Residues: CATSRPLQGSTEAFF.

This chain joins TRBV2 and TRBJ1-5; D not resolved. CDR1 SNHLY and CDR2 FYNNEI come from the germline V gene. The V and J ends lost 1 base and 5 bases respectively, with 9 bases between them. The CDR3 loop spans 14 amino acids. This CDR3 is CASSEGQNYQPQHF. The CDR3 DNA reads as TGTGCCAGCAGTGAAGGGCAGAATTATCAGCCCCAGCATTTT. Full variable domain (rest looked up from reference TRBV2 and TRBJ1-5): EPEVTQTPSHQVTQMGQEVILRCVPISNHLYFYWYRQILGQKVEFLVSFYNNEISEKSEIFDDQFSVERPDGSNFTLKIRSTKLEDSAMYFCASSEGQNYQPQHFGDGTRLSIL.

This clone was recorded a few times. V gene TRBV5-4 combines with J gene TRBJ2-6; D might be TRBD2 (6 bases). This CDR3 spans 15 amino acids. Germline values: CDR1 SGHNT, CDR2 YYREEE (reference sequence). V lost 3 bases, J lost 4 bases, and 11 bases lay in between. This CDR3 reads CASSSGSQGANVLTF. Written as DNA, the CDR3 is TGTGCCAGCAGCTCCGGGAGTCAGGGGGCCAACGTCCTGACTTTC.

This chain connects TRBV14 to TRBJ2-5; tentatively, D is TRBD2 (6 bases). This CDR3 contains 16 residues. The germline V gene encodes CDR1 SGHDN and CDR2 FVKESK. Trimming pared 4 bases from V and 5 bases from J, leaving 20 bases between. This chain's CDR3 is CASSRGRRGFGETQYF. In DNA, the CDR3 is TGTGCCAGCAGCCGGGGCAGGCGGGGCTTTGGCGAGACCCAGTACTTC.

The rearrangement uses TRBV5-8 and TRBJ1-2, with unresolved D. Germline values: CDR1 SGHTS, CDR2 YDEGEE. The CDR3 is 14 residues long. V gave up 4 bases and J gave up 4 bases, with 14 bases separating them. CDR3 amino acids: CASSPMLAFYGYTF. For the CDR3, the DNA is TGTGCCAGCAGCCCGATGCTGGCTTTCTATGGCTACACCTTC.

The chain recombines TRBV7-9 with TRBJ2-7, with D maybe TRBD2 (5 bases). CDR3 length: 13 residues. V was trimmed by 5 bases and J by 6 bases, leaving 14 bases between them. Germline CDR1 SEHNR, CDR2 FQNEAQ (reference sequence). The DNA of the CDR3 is TGTGCCAGCAGCCCCGCCCAAGAGGGCGAGCAGTACTTC. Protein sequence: CASSPAQEGEQYF.

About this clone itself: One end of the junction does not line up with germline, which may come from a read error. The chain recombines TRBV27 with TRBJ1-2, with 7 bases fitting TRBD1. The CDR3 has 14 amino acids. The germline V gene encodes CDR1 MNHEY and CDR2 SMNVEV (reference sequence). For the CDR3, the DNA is TGTGCCAGCAGCCTCTATGGGACAGCGGATGGCTACCCCTTC. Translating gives CASSLYGTADGYPF.

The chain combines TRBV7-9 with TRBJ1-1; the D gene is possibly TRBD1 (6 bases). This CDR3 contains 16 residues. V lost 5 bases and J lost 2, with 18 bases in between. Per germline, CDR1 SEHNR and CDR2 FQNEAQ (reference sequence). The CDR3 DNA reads TGTGCCAGCAGCGCCCGTGGGACGGACAGCAACACTGAAGCTTTCTTT. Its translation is CASSARGTDSNTEAFF.

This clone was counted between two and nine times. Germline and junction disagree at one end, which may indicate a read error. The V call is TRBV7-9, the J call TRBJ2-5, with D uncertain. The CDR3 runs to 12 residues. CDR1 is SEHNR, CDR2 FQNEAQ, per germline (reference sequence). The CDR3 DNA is TGTTCCAGCAGCTTTCAAGAGGAGACCCAGTACTTC. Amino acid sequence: CSSSFQEETQYF.

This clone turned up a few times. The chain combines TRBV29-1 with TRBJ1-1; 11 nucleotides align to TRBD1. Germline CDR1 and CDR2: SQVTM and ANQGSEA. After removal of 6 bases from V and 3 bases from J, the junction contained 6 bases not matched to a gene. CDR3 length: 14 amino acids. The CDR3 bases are TGCAGCGTAGAGAGGACAGGGGGCTACACTGAAGCTTTCTTT. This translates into CSVERTGGYTEAFF.

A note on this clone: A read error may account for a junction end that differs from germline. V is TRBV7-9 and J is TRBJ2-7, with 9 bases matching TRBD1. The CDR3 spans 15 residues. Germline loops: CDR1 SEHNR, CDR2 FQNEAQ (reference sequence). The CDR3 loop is CSSSGSGTGSNEQYF. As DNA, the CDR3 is TGTTCCAGCAGCGGATCCGGGACAGGGTCTAACGAGCAGTACTTC.

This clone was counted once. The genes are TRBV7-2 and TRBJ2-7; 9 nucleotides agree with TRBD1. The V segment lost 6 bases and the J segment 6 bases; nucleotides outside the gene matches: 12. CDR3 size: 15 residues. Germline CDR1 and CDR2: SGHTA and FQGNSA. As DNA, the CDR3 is TGTGCCAGCAGTTTTCCGGACAGGGGTGTCTTCGAGCAGTACTTC. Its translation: CASSFPDRGVFEQYF.

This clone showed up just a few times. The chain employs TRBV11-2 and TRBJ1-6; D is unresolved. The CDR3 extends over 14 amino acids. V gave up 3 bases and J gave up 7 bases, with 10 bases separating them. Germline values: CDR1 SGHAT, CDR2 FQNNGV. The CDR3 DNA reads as TGTGCCAGCAGCTTTCAAACTTGGAATTCACCCCTCCACTTT. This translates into CASSFQTWNSPLHF.

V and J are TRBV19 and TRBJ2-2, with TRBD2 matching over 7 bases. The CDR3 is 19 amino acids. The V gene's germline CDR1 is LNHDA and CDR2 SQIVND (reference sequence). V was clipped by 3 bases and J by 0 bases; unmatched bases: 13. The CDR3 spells CASSIETSPNPANTGELFF. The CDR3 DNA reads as TGTGCCAGTAGTATCGAGACTAGCCCAAACCCGGCGAACACCGGGGAGCTGTTTTTT. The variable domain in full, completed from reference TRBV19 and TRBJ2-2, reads DGGITQSPKYLFRKEGQNVTLSCEQNLNHDAMYWYRQDPGQGLRLIYYSQIVNDFQKGDIAEGYSVSREKKESFPLTVTSAQKNPTAFYLCASSIETSPNPANTGELFFGEGSRLTVL.

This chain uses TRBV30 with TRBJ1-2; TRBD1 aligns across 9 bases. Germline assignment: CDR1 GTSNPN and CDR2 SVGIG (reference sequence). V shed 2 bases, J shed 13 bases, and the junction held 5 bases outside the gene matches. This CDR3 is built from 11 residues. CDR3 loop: CAWSTGTGFTF. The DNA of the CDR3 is TGTGCCTGGAGTACCGGGACAGGGTTCACCTTC. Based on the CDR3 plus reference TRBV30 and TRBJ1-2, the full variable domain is SQTIHQWPATLVQPVGSPLSLECTVEGTSNPNLYWYRQAAGRGLQLLFYSVGIGQISSEVPQNLSASRPQDRQFILSSKKLLLSDSGFYLCAWSTGTGFTFGSGTRLTVV.

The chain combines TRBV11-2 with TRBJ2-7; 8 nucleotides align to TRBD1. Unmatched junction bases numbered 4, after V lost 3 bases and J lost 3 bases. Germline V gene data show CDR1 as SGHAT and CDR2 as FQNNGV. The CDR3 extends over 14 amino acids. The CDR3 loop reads CASSFDRGNYEQYF. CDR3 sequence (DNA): TGTGCCAGCAGCTTCGACAGGGGAAACTACGAGCAGTACTTC.

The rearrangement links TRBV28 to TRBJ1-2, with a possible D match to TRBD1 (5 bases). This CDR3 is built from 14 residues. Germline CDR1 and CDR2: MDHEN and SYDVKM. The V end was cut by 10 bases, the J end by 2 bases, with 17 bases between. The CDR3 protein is CAILLYGGNYGYTF. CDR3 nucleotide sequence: TGTGCCATCCTACTATACGGGGGAAACTATGGCTACACCTTC.

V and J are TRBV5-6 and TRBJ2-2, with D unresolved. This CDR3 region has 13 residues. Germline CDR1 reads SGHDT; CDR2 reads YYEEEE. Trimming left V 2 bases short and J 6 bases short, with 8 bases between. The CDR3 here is CASSFKPPGELFF. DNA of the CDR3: TGTGCCAGCAGCTTCAAGCCCCCCGGGGAGCTGTTTTTT.

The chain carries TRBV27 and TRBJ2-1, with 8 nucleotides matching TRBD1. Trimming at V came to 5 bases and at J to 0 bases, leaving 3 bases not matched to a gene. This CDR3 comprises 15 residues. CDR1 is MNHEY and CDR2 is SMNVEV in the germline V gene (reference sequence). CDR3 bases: TGTGCCAGCAGTATCACAGGGGGCTCCTACAATGAGCAGTTCTTC. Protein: CASSITGGSYNEQFF.